A single sample gave rise to the 2 T cell receptor beta chains below, sequenced in a study of T cells in Graves' hyperthyroidism and ophthalmopathy. RNA transcripts gave rise to amplified TCR beta CDR3 regions. The HTBI primer set was used in a first-round RT-PCR of the TCR CDR3. One entry per CDR3 protein results from TCRdb running MiXCR on the multiplex PCR reads. The data show about 290,000 distinct CDR3 sequences, with more than 10% seen just once and more than 7.5% held by the top ten. The sample consisted of blood. The receptors originated from a woman under 40 with Graves' hyperthyroidism that later progressed to Graves' ophthalmopathy.

Many counts were recorded for this clonotype. V gene TRBV5-1 combines with J gene TRBJ2-7, with 7 bases lining up with TRBD1. Germline trimming cut 3 bases from V and 2 bases from J; bases unmatched to any gene: 5. In germline, CDR1 is SGHRS, CDR2 YFSETQ. The CDR3 runs 14 residues. CDR3 protein: CASSSGQVAYEQYF. The CDR3 DNA is TGCGCCAGCAGCTCCGGACAGGTTGCCTACGAGCAGTACTTC.

This clonotype was detected many times. The chain uses TRBV20-1 and TRBJ1-1; no firm D call. The CDR3 is 11 amino acids. Trimming cost V 3 bases and J 6 bases, with 8 bases left between them. Per germline, CDR1 DFQATT and CDR2 SNEGSKA (reference sequence). The CDR3 region has the DNA TGCAGTGCTAGTGAGGAGGCTGAAGCTTTCTTT. It encodes CSASEEAEAFF.